The 15 T cell receptor beta chains below were found in one sample sequenced in a study of blood T cell repertoires in COVID-19. TCRdb keeps only in-frame clones here, not all; method: immunoSEQ multiplex PCR. The sample lists about 59,000 clones, under 80% occurring once. The sequenced material came from peripheral blood. All receptors come from a human donor in a cohort sampled during active COVID-19.

The chain employs TRBV19 and TRBJ2-5, with 9 bases fitting TRBD2. Losses at the gene ends were 5 bases for V and 2 bases for J; bases not matched to a gene: 6. Germline assignment: CDR1 LNHDA and CDR2 SQIVND (reference sequence). The CDR3 loop spans 15 amino acids. The CDR3 sequence: CASSWTSASQETQYF. CDR3 sequence (DNA): TGTGCCAGTAGTTGGACTAGCGCAAGTCAAGAGACCCAGTACTTC.

This clone was observed a few times. The chain combines TRBV6-5 with TRBJ1-5; D is ambiguous. V lost 7 bases, J lost 4 bases, and 17 bases lay in between. Germline values: CDR1 MNHEY, CDR2 SVGAGI. This CDR3 has 15 amino acids. The CDR3 bases are TGTGCCAGCAAACCGACGGGTGGCGGAAATCAGCCCCAGCATTTT. Translating gives CASKPTGGGNQPQHF.

In this sample, this clone turned up once. The chain combines TRBV27 with TRBJ1-2, with 7 bases that match TRBD1. Germline assignment: CDR1 MNHEY and CDR2 SMNVEV (reference sequence). V trimming: 5 bases; J trimming: 8 bases; junction bases outside the gene matches: 17. The CDR3 consists of 16 residues. CDR3 DNA sequence: TGTGCCAGCAGTCCTTATAGGGACAGTCCCTCTAAAGGCTACACCTTC. It codes for CASSPYRDSPSKGYTF.

The CDR3 sequence: CASSQDRRTSGRTYEQYF. The CDR3 bases are TGTGCCAGCAGCCAAGATCGGAGGACTAGCGGGAGAACCTACGAGCAGTACTTC. The gene calls are TRBV3-1 (or the pseudogene TRBV3-2) and TRBJ2-7, with 13 bases lining up with TRBD2. The CDR3 sequence is 18 residues long. Germline CDR1 and CDR2: LGHDT and YNNKEL (reference sequence). V was clipped by 0 bases and J by 2 bases; unmatched bases: 7.

This chain joins TRBV27 and TRBJ1-5; D not resolved. Germline CDR1 reads MNHEY; CDR2 reads SMNVEV (reference sequence). The length of the CDR3 is 17 residues. With 2 bases removed from V and 0 bases from J, the gap between germline ends came to 14 bases. CDR3 DNA sequence: TGTGCCAGCAGTTTAACCGCGGTCCGTAATAGCAATCAGCCCCAGCATTTT. Translated, it gives CASSLTAVRNSNQPQHF.

The rearrangement uses TRBV29-1 and TRBJ2-3, with TRBD2 identical over 8 bases. Germline lookup yields CDR1 SQVTM and CDR2 ANQGSEA. This CDR3 spans 14 amino acids. The trim removed 3 bases at V and 2 bases at J, leaving 4 bases unmatched. CDR3 DNA: TGCAGCGTTGACTACGGGAGGGACACAGATACGCAGTATTTT. Its protein product is CSVDYGRDTDTQYF.

The rearrangement uses TRBV30 and TRBJ1-4; D might be TRBD1 (5 bases). With 2 bases removed from V and 0 bases from J, the gap between germline ends came to 10 bases. Germline lookup yields CDR1 GTSNPN and CDR2 SVGIG (reference sequence). The CDR3 covers 15 residues. For the CDR3, the DNA is TGTGCCTGGAGTAAACGGGGGGCAACTAATGAAAAACTGTTTTTT. Translation gives CAWSKRGATNEKLFF.

This chain links TRBV25-1 with TRBJ1-2; D is undetermined. This CDR3 comprises 12 residues. Trimming took 5 bases from V and 5 from J, leaving 9 bases between them. Germline CDR1 is MGHDK and CDR2 is SYGVNS. The CDR3 DNA follows: TGTGCCAGCAGTCACTTGTCTTATGGCTACACCTTC. Amino acid sequence: CASSHLSYGYTF.

This clone has more than one count but fewer than ten. The chain recombines TRBV6-2 or TRBV6-3 with TRBJ1-5, with 10 bases aligning to TRBD1. Germline loops: CDR1 MNHEY, CDR2 SVGEGT. The V segment lost 1 base and the J segment 1 base; nucleotides outside the gene matches: 7. This CDR3 region has 18 residues. The DNA of the CDR3 is TGTGCCAGCAGTTACTTAGACAGGGGGCTAGGGAGCAATCAGCCCCAGCATTTT. It yields the protein CASSYLDRGLGSNQPQHF.

The chain employs TRBV18 and TRBJ2-7; a possible D gene is TRBD2 (5 bases). The CDR3 consists of 13 residues. CDR1 and CDR2 from the germline V gene are KGHSH and LQKENI. The V and J ends lost 3 bases and 3 bases respectively, with 9 bases between them. The CDR3 loop reads CASSPRTLYEQYF. The CDR3 DNA sequence: TGTGCCAGCTCACCCAGGACTCTCTACGAGCAGTACTTC.

The J gene is TRBJ2-1, the V gene TRBV18; TRBD2 matches 9 bases. After removal of 3 bases from V and 7 bases from J, the junction contained 7 bases not matched to a gene. Germline V gene data show CDR1 as KGHSH and CDR2 as LQKENI. The CDR3 loop spans 15 amino acids. In DNA form, the CDR3 reads TGTGCCAGCTCACCCCTAGCGGGAACGGGTAATGAGCAGTTCTTC. It is translated as CASSPLAGTGNEQFF.

This chain connects TRBV7-2 to TRBJ2-2, with 7 bases aligning to TRBD1. The junction had 11 bases not matched to a gene; V was cut back by 7 bases and J by 9 bases. The length of the CDR3 is 14 residues. Germline loops: CDR1 SGHTA, CDR2 FQGNSA. CDR3 sequence reads: CASKFRTGARELFF. In DNA, the CDR3 is TGTGCCAGCAAGTTTCGTACAGGGGCCCGGGAGCTGTTTTTT. Together with reference TRBV7-2 and TRBJ2-2, the CDR3 gives the full variable domain: GAGVSQSPSNKVTEKGKDVELRCDPISGHTALYWYRQSLGQGLEFLIYFQGNSAPDKSGLPSDRFSAERTGGSVSTLTIQRTQQEDSAVYLCASKFRTGARELFFGEGSRLTVL.

The chain employs TRBV10-3 and TRBJ2-3, with 8 bases lining up with TRBD2. The CDR3 is made up of 18 amino acids. V trimming: 5 bases; J trimming: 0 bases; junction bases outside the gene matches: 13. Germline V gene lookup returns CDR1 ENHRY and CDR2 SYGVKD. CDR3 region: CAISKTGGSGISTDTQYF. The CDR3, as DNA: TGTGCCATCAGTAAAACAGGAGGTAGCGGGATTAGCACAGATACGCAGTATTTT.

The J gene is TRBJ2-7, the V gene TRBV24-1, with D perhaps matching TRBD1 (5 bases). V gave up 2 bases and J gave up 4 bases, with 11 bases separating them. Germline V lookup: CDR1 KGHDR, CDR2 SFDVKD. The CDR3 is 14 amino acids. CDR3 sequence: CATSDSGIPYEQYF. In nucleotides, the CDR3 is TGTGCCACCAGTGATTCAGGGATCCCATACGAGCAGTACTTC.

The rearrangement joins TRBV6-4 to TRBJ2-5; no reliable D call. Germline-derived CDR1 and CDR2 are MRHNA and SNTAGT. This CDR3 spans 13 amino acids. V was trimmed by 8 bases and J by 5 bases, leaving 15 bases between them. The CDR3 region is CASARAASETQYF. CDR3 sequence (DNA): TGTGCCAGCGCCCGTGCGGCAAGTGAGACCCAGTACTTC.